Sequencing of this T cell receptor (beta chain) was carried out in a study of tumor-infiltrating lymphocytes in primary liver carcinoma. The source of the blood RNA was unsorted whole blood, and germline DNA was extracted as well. TCR beta cDNA was prepared out of 500 ng total RNA by means of a constant-region primer. Libraries for TCR beta were built through three nested multiplex PCR rounds, which together made up a slightly modified ARM-PCR procedure. Two initial PCR rounds of approximately 10 cycles each paired TRBV1-TRBV30 forward primers with a C-beta reverse primer. MiXCR, applied by TCRdb to the multiplex PCR reads, yields one record per CDR3 protein. The profile covers 330,000 or so distinct CDR3 sequences, with 65% appearing a single time and 6.5% taken by the ten largest. This clonotype was found a few times. Germline CDR1 and CDR2: LGHNA and YNFKEQ. The CDR3 sequence is 16 residues long. Trimming removed 0 bases from V and 6 bases from J, with 12 bases in between.

The sequence was obtained from a man aged 40-50 years with primary liver carcinoma and hepatitis B virus infection. Sample: peripheral blood. The V and J genes are TRBV4-2 and TRBJ1-6; D possibly corresponds to TRBD1 (6 bases). The CDR3 coding sequence is TGTGCCAGCAGCCAAGAGTTAAGGGGGGTTAATTCACCCCTCCACTTT. Translation gives CASSQELRGVNSPLHF.